Below are 4 T cell receptor beta chains sequenced from a single sample in a study of beta chain features in type 1 diabetes. Expressed TCRB transcripts were sequenced, since all the RNA that had been isolated was reverse transcribed. Assay: immunoSEQ multiplex PCR; the TCRdb copy retains only in-frame clones and omits some. The sample includes 600,000 to 650,000 clones, about 16% of them seen just once. The sample was naive CD4+ T cells from blood. Source of these receptors: a young man in good health.

This clone was seen a handful of times. The chain recombines TRBV2 with TRBJ2-7; D gene uncertain. The V gene's germline CDR1 is SNHLY and CDR2 FYNNEI. V gave up 4 bases and J gave up 3 bases, with 10 bases separating them. The CDR3 spans 13 residues. The CDR3 reads CASSVAVNYEQYF. DNA for the CDR3: TGTGCCAGCAGTGTTGCCGTGAACTACGAGCAGTACTTC.

This clone was recorded many times. One end of the junction does not line up with germline, which may come from a read error. The CDR3 here is CASSLGGAPSGNEF. The CDR3 nucleotides read TGTGCCAGCAGCTTGGGCGGGGCACCCAGTGGAAATGAGTTT. The chain links TRBV7-9 to TRBJ1-4; D might be TRBD1 (5 bases). Germline CDR1 and CDR2: SEHNR and FQNEAQ (reference sequence). CDR3 length: 14 residues.

This clone has a handful of counts. CDR3 amino acids: CASSVPSTGYSGYTF. CDR3 bases: TGTGCCAGCAGCGTCCCCTCGACAGGGTACAGTGGCTACACCTTC. J is TRBJ1-2 and V is TRBV9; 7 bases agree with TRBD1. The CDR3 sequence is 15 residues long. The germline V gene encodes CDR1 SGDLS and CDR2 YYNGEE. V lost 2 bases, J lost 7 bases, and 11 bases stayed unmatched.

The chain couples TRBV4-2 to TRBJ2-2; possible D gene TRBD2, 6 bases. The germline V and J ends were trimmed by 1 base and 8 bases, with 11 bases remaining between them. Germline V gene sequence: CDR1 LGHNA, CDR2 YNFKEQ. The CDR3 consists of 14 residues. The CDR3 loop reads CASSQVEAGGELFF. CDR3 bases: TGTGCCAGCAGCCAAGTCGAGGCGGGAGGGGAGCTGTTTTTT.